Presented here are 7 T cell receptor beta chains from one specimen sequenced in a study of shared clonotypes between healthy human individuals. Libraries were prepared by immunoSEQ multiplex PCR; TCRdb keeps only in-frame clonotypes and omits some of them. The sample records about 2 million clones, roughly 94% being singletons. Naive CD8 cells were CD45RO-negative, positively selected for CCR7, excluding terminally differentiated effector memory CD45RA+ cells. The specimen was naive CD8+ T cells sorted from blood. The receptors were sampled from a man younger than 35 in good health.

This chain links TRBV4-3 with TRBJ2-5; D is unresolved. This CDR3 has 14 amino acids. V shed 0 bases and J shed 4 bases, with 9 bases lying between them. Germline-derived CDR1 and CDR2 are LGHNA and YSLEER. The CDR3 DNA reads TGCGCCAGCAGCCAAGATCCCTCAGGAGAGACCCAGTACTTC. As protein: CASSQDPSGETQYF.

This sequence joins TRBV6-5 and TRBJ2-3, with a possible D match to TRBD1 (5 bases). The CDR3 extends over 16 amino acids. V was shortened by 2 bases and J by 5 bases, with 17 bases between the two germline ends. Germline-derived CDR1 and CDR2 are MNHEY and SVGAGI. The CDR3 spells CASSYKGRAVEDTQYF. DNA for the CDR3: TGTGCCAGCAGTTACAAGGGCAGGGCCGTTGAAGATACGCAGTATTTT.

The CDR3 DNA reads as TGTGCCAGCAGACCCGGACAGGGGGCAACAGATACGCAGTATTTT. It is translated as CASRPGQGATDTQYF. The chain carries TRBV6-5 and TRBJ2-3; 11 positions agree with TRBD1. V lost 6 bases to trimming and J lost 3 bases; unmatched junction nucleotides: 5. CDR3 size: 15 residues. Germline V lookup: CDR1 MNHEY, CDR2 SVGAGI.

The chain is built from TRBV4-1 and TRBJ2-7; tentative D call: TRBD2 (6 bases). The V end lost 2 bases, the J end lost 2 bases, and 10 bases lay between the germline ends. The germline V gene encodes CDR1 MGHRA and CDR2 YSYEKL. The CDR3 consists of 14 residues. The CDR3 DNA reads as TGCGCCAGCAGCCAACTAGCGCTTACCTACGAGCAGTACTTC. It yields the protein CASSQLALTYEQYF.

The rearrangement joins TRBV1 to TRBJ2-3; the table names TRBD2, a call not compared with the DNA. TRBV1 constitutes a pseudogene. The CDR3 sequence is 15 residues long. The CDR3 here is CTSSPGLAGADTQYF. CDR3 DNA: TGCACCAGCAGCCCGGGACTAGCGGGGGCAGATACGCAGTATTTT.

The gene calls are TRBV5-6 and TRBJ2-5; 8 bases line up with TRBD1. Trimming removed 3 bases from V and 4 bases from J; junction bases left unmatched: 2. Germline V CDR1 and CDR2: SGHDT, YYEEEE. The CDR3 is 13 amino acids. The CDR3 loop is CASSYDRGETQYF. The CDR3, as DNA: TGTGCCAGCAGCTATGACAGGGGAGAGACCCAGTACTTC.

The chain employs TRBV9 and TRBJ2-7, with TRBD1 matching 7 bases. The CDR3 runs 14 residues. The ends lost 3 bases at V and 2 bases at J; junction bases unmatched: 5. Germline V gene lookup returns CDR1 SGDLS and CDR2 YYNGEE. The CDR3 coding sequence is TGTGCCAGCAGCGGGGGACAGCTCCCCTACGAGCAGTACTTC. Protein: CASSGGQLPYEQYF.